Below, 20 T cell receptor beta chains from the same sample are listed, as sequenced in a study of monozygotic twins with inflammatory bowel disease. TCRdb reanalyzed the 5' RACE reads, giving one entry per CDR3 protein sequence and no DNA. The table counts more than 300,000 distinct CDR3 sequences; more than 4.5% lies in the top ten. The sequencing input was blood. These receptors all stem from a human donor with ulcerative colitis or Crohn's disease, or a healthy co-twin of an affected twin (not recorded which).

The chain carries TRBV6-2 or TRBV6-3 and TRBJ2-2; the D gene TCRdb calls, TRBD2, cannot be checked with no DNA. CDR1 and CDR2 from the germline V gene are MNHEY and SVGEGT. CDR3 length equals 16 residues. The CDR3 here is CASSTPGLAAAGELFF.

This clonotype is classed as large by frequency. The rearrangement joins TRBV7-9 to TRBJ2-7; TCRdb designates TRBD2, a call that cannot be tested without DNA. Germline V gives CDR1 SEHNR, CDR2 FQNEAQ (reference sequence). CDR3 length: 16 residues. CDR3 loop: CASSSQGTRLTYEQYF.

CDR3 residues: CASSLGWDKDQPQHF. The chain has TRBV7-8 and TRBJ1-5; the TCRdb call, TRBD1, lacks DNA for checking. This CDR3 is built from 15 residues. Germline V gene sequence: CDR1 SGHVS, CDR2 FQNEAQ.

The chain recombines TRBV11-2 with TRBJ1-1. This CDR3 contains 13 residues. From germline, CDR1 is SGHAT and CDR2 FQNNGV. The CDR3 reads CASSLREDTEAFF.

This rearrangement joins TRBV10-3 to TRBJ2-4. From germline, CDR1 is ENHRY and CDR2 SYGVKD. The CDR3 consists of 15 residues. The CDR3 sequence: CAISESDSFKNIQYF.

The chain couples TRBV24-1 to TRBJ2-3; as DNA is missing, the TRBD1 call by TCRdb cannot be tested. Germline-derived CDR1 and CDR2 are KGHDR and SFDVKD. The CDR3 contains 15 residues. This CDR3 reads CATSGRRQGSDTQYF.

The chain uses TRBV5-1 and TRBJ2-1; TCRdb names TRBD1, which stays unverified in the absence of DNA. This CDR3 has 16 amino acids. Germline loops: CDR1 SGHRS, CDR2 YFSETQ. This CDR3 is CASSFGFGLDGAEQFF. The full variable domain, in which reference TRBV5-1 and TRBJ2-1 provide the parts outside the CDR3, is KAGVTQTPRYLIKTRGQQVTLSCSPISGHRSVSWYQQTPGQGLQFLFEYFSETQRNKGNFPGRFSGRQFSNSRSEMNVSTLELGDSALYLCASSFGFGLDGAEQFFGPGTRLTVL.

The gene calls are TRBV6-5 and TRBJ2-7. Germline CDR1 reads MNHEY; CDR2 reads SVGAGI. The CDR3 length is 12 residues. This CDR3 is CASSDSSYEQYF.

The CDR3 here is CASSFDRANTGELFF. J is TRBJ2-2 and V is TRBV7-3; with no DNA, the TCRdb D assignment of TRBD1 cannot be verified. Germline CDR1 and CDR2: SGHTA and FQGTGA. The CDR3 covers 15 residues.

This chain joins TRBV5-4 and TRBJ1-1. Looked up from germline, CDR1 is SGHNT and CDR2 is YYREEE (reference sequence). The CDR3 runs to 14 residues. CDR3 loop: CASSPRAVNTEAFF.

The chain carries TRBV5-1 and TRBJ2-3. The CDR3 runs 15 residues. The germline V gene has CDR1 SGHRS and CDR2 YFSETQ. CDR3 region: CASSLQQKQTDTQYF.

The chain recombines TRBV2 with TRBJ2-1; without DNA, the TCRdb call of TRBD2 cannot be checked. Per the germline V gene, CDR1 is SNHLY and CDR2 is FYNNEI. The CDR3 length is 15 residues. The chain's CDR3 is CASTQRTSESSEQFF.

The V and J genes are TRBV6-2 or TRBV6-3 and TRBJ2-7; TCRdb designates TRBD1, a call that cannot be tested without DNA. The CDR3 sequence is 14 residues long. Looked up from germline, CDR1 is MNHEY and CDR2 is SVGEGT. The CDR3: CASRRQGDSYEQYF.

This chain joins TRBV7-2 and TRBJ2-7; TCRdb proposes TRBD2, but this gene call is untestable without DNA. Germline values: CDR1 SGHTA, CDR2 FQGNSA. The CDR3 contains 16 residues. The chain's CDR3 is CASSLPSGTSSYEQYF.

This chain uses TRBV27 with TRBJ2-7; TCRdb picks TRBD2, but there is no DNA to check that call. Germline CDR1 and CDR2: MNHEY and SMNVEV (reference sequence). There are 16 residues in the CDR3. This CDR3 reads CASSKTSGRAVYEQYF.

The V gene is TRBV7-9, the J gene TRBJ2-1; TCRdb proposes TRBD1, but this gene call is untestable without DNA. CDR3 length: 12 residues. Germline CDR1 is SEHNR and CDR2 is FQNEAQ (reference sequence). CDR3 loop: CASSRRGNEQFF.

The chain carries TRBV20-1 and TRBJ1-2; the D call of TRBD1 rests on TCRdb alone, since no DNA is present to check it. The germline V gene has CDR1 DFQATT and CDR2 SNEGSKA (reference sequence). The CDR3 is made up of 12 amino acids. The CDR3 protein is CSIHRGSYGYTF.

The chain combines TRBV11-2 with TRBJ2-1; lacking DNA, the TRBD1 call made by TCRdb goes unchecked. The CDR3 runs to 15 residues. Germline V CDR1 and CDR2: SGHAT, FQNNGV. CDR3 loop: CASSATQGVPSEQFF.

The rearrangement links TRBV6-2 or TRBV6-3 to TRBJ2-7; the TCRdb D gene call, TRBD1, has no DNA to confirm it. The germline gives CDR1 MNHEY, CDR2 SVGEGT. There are 15 residues in the CDR3. The CDR3 sequence: CASSIAGTAPYEQYF.

The rearrangement links TRBV20-1 to TRBJ2-7; checking the TCRdb D call of TRBD2 is not possible without DNA. Germline-derived CDR1 and CDR2 are DFQATT and SNEGSKA (reference sequence). The CDR3 totals 15 residues. CDR3 residues: CSARPLAVKSYEQYF.